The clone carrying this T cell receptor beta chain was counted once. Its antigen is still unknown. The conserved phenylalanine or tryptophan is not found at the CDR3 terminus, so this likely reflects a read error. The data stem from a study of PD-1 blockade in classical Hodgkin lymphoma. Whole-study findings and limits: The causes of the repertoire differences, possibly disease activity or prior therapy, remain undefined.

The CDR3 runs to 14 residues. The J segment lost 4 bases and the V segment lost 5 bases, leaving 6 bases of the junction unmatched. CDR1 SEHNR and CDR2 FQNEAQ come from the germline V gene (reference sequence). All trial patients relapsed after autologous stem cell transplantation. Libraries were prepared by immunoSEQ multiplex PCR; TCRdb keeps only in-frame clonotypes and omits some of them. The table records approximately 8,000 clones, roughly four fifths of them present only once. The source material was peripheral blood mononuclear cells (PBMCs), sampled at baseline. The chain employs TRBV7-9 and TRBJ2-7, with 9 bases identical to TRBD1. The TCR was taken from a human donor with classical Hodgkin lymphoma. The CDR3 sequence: CASSPTGGGYEQYL. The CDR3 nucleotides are TGTGCCAGCAGCCCCACAGGGGGCGGTTACGAGCAGTACCTC.